This T cell receptor (beta chain) was retrieved from a study of blood T cell repertoires in COVID-19 (TCRdb year 2020). At the level of the whole study: Samples covering the acute and convalescent phases of COVID-19 were provided by collaborators in the United States, Italy and Spain. The material from the prospective study consisted of cDNA or gDNA derived from T cells, B-cell-depleted T cells, or PBMCs. Deeply sampled blood TCRbeta repertoires from subjects exposed to, actively infected with, or recovered from COVID-19 were included in the dataset. The repertoires were released in a freely available public database meant as a resource for research on the immune response to SARS-CoV-2. The samples were drawn from two sources: the first 160 participants of the ongoing ImmuneRACE study, and 1,254 subjects contributed by 6 global collaborators. Nearly every sample came with metadata listing a de-identified subject ID, COVID-19 status, age in years and sex. Where HLA class I and class II types were available, the types were taken from metadata supplied by the sample provider, not from assay-based typing. Points the paper makes about the study in general: The quantity of clinical and demographic metadata differed by source and by participant and was supplied without curation.

The immunoSEQ Assay, a bias-controlled multiplex PCR, was used to amplify TCRbeta CDR3 regions from genomic DNA. From the authors' description of their analysis: The number of nucleated cells in each sample was estimated by amplification of reference gene primers within the assay. Sequence reads were collapsed and filtered to measure the absolute abundance of every unique TCRbeta CDR3 rearrangement. Productive Simpson clonality was computed per sample as the square root of Simpson's diversity index over productive rearrangements. Imported from immuneACCESS, the table was reduced by TCRdb to in-frame sequences with V and J called. These copies leave out some clones; in studies compared against another copy, an unresolved V gene accounts for under half, and the cause of the remainder is not known. V, J and clone size were drawn from that table, and D and trimming were deduced from the DNA. Across this sample there are more than 250,000 clones, with more than 70% seen only once. The top ten hold around 1.5% of the sample.

About this clone itself: Its antigen remains undetermined. The input lacks base qualities; no much larger clone sits a single base away.

Whole blood was collected in K2EDTA tubes by collaborating institutions according to the institutions' own protocols. Collaborator samples were shipped for TCRbeta analysis as frozen whole blood, isolated PBMCs, or DNA extracted from either sample type. The CDR3 runs 14 residues from the cysteine to the phenylalanine. CDR3 DNA is the only sequence kept; it has 42 bases, read in frame from the first base. CDR1 and CDR2 (MNHEY, SMNVEV) derive from the germline V gene (reference sequence). Relative to germline, V is missing 6 bases and J is missing 10 bases, with 14 bases of the junction outside any gene match.

The TCR sequence derives from a woman between 50 and 59 years old with acute or convalescent COVID-19. Sample: peripheral blood. This chain joins TRBV27 to TRBJ1-1; 7 of the junction bases match TRBD1. The DNA is TGTGCCAGCAGGACACGGACAGGCGGCCCAGGAGCTTTCTTT. This yields the protein CASRTRTGGPGAFF.